The 31 T cell receptor beta chains below all came from one sample that was sequenced in a study of shared clonotypes between healthy human individuals. Method: immunoSEQ multiplex PCR; TCRdb's copy keeps in-frame clones and lacks some. The repertoire holds millions of clones, more than 85% seen once, with 0.3% to 0.4% in the top ten. The sample consisted of naive CD4+ T cells from PBMCs. Subset here: CD45RA+ positively selected. The receptor set was obtained from a man aged 18 to 29 in good health. Some clones in this sample may be carry-over from other donors' samples.

V is TRBV7-2 and J is TRBJ2-5; 9 bases are a match to TRBD1. The CDR3 sequence is 14 residues long. Germline CDR1 is SGHTA and CDR2 is FQGNSA. Trimming removed 5 bases from V and 11 bases from J; junction bases left unmatched: 12. The CDR3 bases are TGTGCCAGCAGCCTTATTCTGACAGGGGGAGAGCAGTACTTC. This gives the protein CASSLILTGGEQYF. Looking up the rest from reference TRBV7-2 and TRBJ2-5 gives the full variable domain: GAGVSQSPSNKVTEKGKDVELRCDPISGHTALYWYRQSLGQGLEFLIYFQGNSAPDKSGLPSDRFSAERTGGSVSTLTIQRTQQEDSAVYLCASSLILTGGEQYFGPGTRLLVL.

V usage is TRBV7-9 and J usage is TRBJ2-1; 7 positions match TRBD2. The V segment lost 5 bases and the J segment 6 bases; nucleotides outside the gene matches: 19. The CDR3 has 18 residues. In germline, CDR1 is SEHNR, CDR2 FQNEAQ (reference sequence). The DNA of the CDR3 is TGTGCCAGCAGCCGACCGCAAACCGGGACTAAGGGACCCAATGAGCAGTTCTTC. It specifies CASSRPQTGTKGPNEQFF.

This clone has only one observation. This sequence joins TRBV4-1 and TRBJ2-1; 7 bases match TRBD2. Per the germline V gene, CDR1 is MGHRA and CDR2 is YSYEKL. Trimming removed 0 bases from V and 5 bases from J; junction bases left unmatched: 10. The length of the CDR3 is 17 residues. This chain's CDR3 is CASSQEGEAGLNNEQFF. The DNA for the CDR3 is TGCGCCAGCAGCCAAGAGGGGGAAGCGGGACTCAACAATGAGCAGTTCTTC.

The V call is TRBV18, the J call TRBJ2-3; the match to TRBD2 covers 7 bases. CDR3 length equals 15 residues. CDR1 KGHSH and CDR2 LQKENI come from the germline V gene. Trimming removed 6 bases from V and 2 bases from J; junction bases left unmatched: 8. CDR3 coding DNA: TGTGCCAGCTCCCTGCAACGGGAGGCCACAGATACGCAGTATTTT. This codes for CASSLQREATDTQYF.

This clone was seen a single time. The CDR3 nucleotides read TGTGCCAGCAGCCCCCCGGGTTTGCAGTACTTC. Translation: CASSPPGLQYF. The genes are TRBV21-1 and TRBJ2-7; the table's D gene call, TRBD2, was not cross checked with the DNA. TRBV21-1 is a pseudogene. This CDR3 contains 11 residues.

V is TRBV7-3 and J is TRBJ1-1, with D uncertain. V was cut by 5 bases and J by 6 bases, with 19 bases left in between. CDR3 length: 15 amino acids. Germline V gives CDR1 SGHTA, CDR2 FQGTGA. CDR3: CASSQNSGSVAEAFF. CDR3 coding DNA: TGTGCCAGCAGCCAAAATTCGGGGTCTGTCGCTGAAGCTTTCTTT.

The CDR3 coding sequence is TGTGCCAGCAGCGTGGGGACTAGCGGGAACCTTGCGAGTGAGCAGTTCTTC. This encodes CASSVGTSGNLASEQFF. The V gene is TRBV9, the J gene TRBJ2-1, with 13 bases aligning to TRBD2. Germline loops: CDR1 SGDLS, CDR2 YYNGEE. The CDR3 runs to 17 residues. V lost 2 bases and J lost 9; bases outside the gene matches: 11.

V usage is TRBV28 and J usage is TRBJ2-1; TRBD2 matches at 7 bases. The CDR3 is 13 residues long. CDR1 and CDR2 (germline): MDHEN, SYDVKM. Unmatched junction bases numbered 10, after V lost 2 bases and J lost 15 bases. CDR3 in DNA: TGTGCCAGCAGTTTAGTGACTAGCCGCGTGGGGTTCTTC. It specifies CASSLVTSRVGFF. Full variable domain (missing parts from reference TRBV28 and TRBJ2-1): DVKVTQSSRYLVKRTGEKVFLECVQDMDHENMFWYRQDPGLGLRLIYFSYDVKMKEKGDIPEGYSVSREKKERFSLILESASTNQTSMYLCASSLVTSRVGFFGPGTRLTVL.

The rearrangement uses TRBV27 and TRBJ1-4; no firm D call. Trimming cost V 5 bases and J 0 bases, with 19 bases left between them. The CDR3 contains 18 residues. Germline assignment: CDR1 MNHEY and CDR2 SMNVEV (reference sequence). The CDR3: CASSLRSQVSSTNEKLFF. DNA of the CDR3: TGTGCCAGCAGTCTAAGGTCCCAAGTCTCGTCAACTAATGAAAAACTGTTTTTT.

CDR3 in amino acids: CASSEDRQTDYGYTF. Here the CDR3 DNA reads TGTGCCAGCTCCGAAGACAGGCAGACGGACTATGGCTACACCTTC. The gene calls are TRBV6-1 and TRBJ1-2, with D tentatively TRBD1 (6 bases). This CDR3 is 15 amino acids long. CDR1 and CDR2 from the germline V gene are MNHNS and SASEGT. V was clipped by 8 bases and J by 3 bases, with 19 bases between them.

The chain recombines TRBV15 with TRBJ2-3, with 7 nucleotides matching TRBD2. The V gene end was trimmed by 3 bases and the J gene end by 1 base; junction bases not matched to a gene: 7. The germline CDR1 and CDR2 sequences are LNHNV and YYDKDF (reference sequence). The CDR3 is 16 residues long. In nucleotides, the CDR3 is TGTGCCACCAGCAGGCCTTATGCGGGAGGCACAGATACGCAGTATTTT. This gives the protein CATSRPYAGGTDTQYF.

As regards this clone: Other nucleotide sequences from this sample produce the same CDR3. V usage is TRBV20-1 and J usage is TRBJ2-7; a possible D gene is TRBD1 (5 bases). With 2 bases removed from V and 3 bases from J, the gap between germline ends came to 5 bases. The CDR3 sequence is 11 residues long. Germline V lookup: CDR1 DFQATT, CDR2 SNEGSKA (reference sequence). CDR3 loop: CSARRGYEQYF. The CDR3 nucleotides are TGCAGTGCTAGAAGGGGCTACGAGCAGTACTTC.

V is TRBV30 and J is TRBJ1-1; TRBD1 might be the D (5 bases). Germline assignment: CDR1 GTSNPN and CDR2 SVGIG (reference sequence). The CDR3 is 13 amino acids. V lost 0 bases to trimming and J lost 2 bases, with 7 bases between them. Written as DNA, the CDR3 is TGTGCCTGGAGTGTAGACAGCAACACTGAAGCTTTCTTT. Translation: CAWSVDSNTEAFF.

In DNA, the CDR3 is TGTGCCAGCAGCGTAGGAGCGGGAGACTACGAGCAGTACTTC. Translating gives CASSVGAGDYEQYF. The chain links TRBV9 to TRBJ2-7, with 8 bases fitting TRBD2. With V trimmed by 0 bases and J by 3 bases, 2 bases remained unmatched. The CDR3 has 14 residues. Looked up from germline, CDR1 is SGDLS and CDR2 is YYNGEE. Complete variable domain (other parts from reference TRBV9 and TRBJ2-7): DSGVTQTPKHLITATGQRVTLRCSPRSGDLSVYWYQQSLDQGLQFLIQYYNGEERAKGNILERFSAQQFPDLHSELNLSSLELGDSALYFCASSVGAGDYEQYFGPGTRLTVT.

Comment on this clone: Other nucleotide sequences from this sample produce the same CDR3. This rearrangement joins TRBV28 to TRBJ2-2; the D gene is possibly TRBD1 (5 bases). CDR1 is MDHEN, CDR2 SYDVKM, per germline. The V and J ends lost 3 bases and 1 base respectively, with 9 bases between them. The CDR3 loop spans 15 amino acids. DNA for the CDR3: TGTGCCAGCAGTTTGGGGCGGAGGAACACCGGGGAGCTGTTTTTT. Encoded protein: CASSLGRRNTGELFF. Full variable domain (remainder filled in from reference TRBV28 and TRBJ2-2): DVKVTQSSRYLVKRTGEKVFLECVQDMDHENMFWYRQDPGLGLRLIYFSYDVKMKEKGDIPEGYSVSREKKERFSLILESASTNQTSMYLCASSLGRRNTGELFFGEGSRLTVL.

The gene calls are TRBV7-9 and TRBJ2-3; TRBD2 is a possible D gene (6 bases). The CDR3 sequence is 17 residues long. The germline CDR1 and CDR2 sequences are SEHNR and FQNEAQ (reference sequence). The V and J ends lost 6 bases and 3 bases respectively, with 22 bases between them. The CDR3: CASSYPRGSLGTDTQYF. As DNA, the CDR3 is TGTGCCAGCAGTTACCCTCGGGGGTCCCTGGGAACAGATACGCAGTATTTT.

The CDR3 reads CASISEETQYF. CDR3 in DNA: TGTGCCAGCATCAGCGAAGAGACCCAGTACTTC. This chain uses TRBV28 with TRBJ2-5; unclear D gene. The CDR3 runs to 11 residues. The germline gives CDR1 MDHEN, CDR2 SYDVKM. Trimming took 7 bases from V and 3 from J, leaving 6 bases between them.

The chain employs TRBV2 and TRBJ2-1, with TRBD2 identical over 14 bases. The CDR3 length is 17 residues. The V and J ends lost 8 bases and 0 bases, in that order; junction bases with no gene match: 6. From germline, CDR1 is SNHLY and CDR2 FYNNEI. For the CDR3, the DNA is TGTGCCAGCCACGGACTAGCGGGAGGCAGCTCCTACAATGAGCAGTTCTTC. This encodes CASHGLAGGSSYNEQFF.

J is TRBJ2-1 and V is TRBV9; 13 bases map to TRBD2. V lost 0 bases, J lost 4 bases, and 7 bases stayed unmatched. CDR3 size: 18 residues. The germline CDR1 and CDR2 sequences are SGDLS and YYNGEE. CDR3 region: CASSVGTSGSFFYNEQFF. The CDR3 DNA reads as TGTGCCAGCAGCGTAGGGACTAGCGGGAGTTTCTTTTACAATGAGCAGTTCTTC.

The genes are TRBV6-1 and TRBJ1-5; tentative D call: TRBD1 (5 bases). Trimming cost V 0 bases and J 10 bases, with 10 bases left between them. This CDR3 comprises 13 residues. Germline CDR1 MNHNS, CDR2 SASEGT. The CDR3 bases are TGTGCCAGCAGTGAAGCGGGGACGGGTCCCCAGCATTTT. This encodes CASSEAGTGPQHF.

The chain has TRBV7-3 and TRBJ2-3, with D perhaps matching TRBD2 (5 bases). Germline V lookup: CDR1 SGHTA, CDR2 FQGTGA. This CDR3 comprises 15 residues. The germline V and J ends were trimmed by 3 bases and 1 base, with 11 bases remaining between them. The CDR3 sequence is CASSLRAHGTDTQYF. CDR3 nucleotides: TGTGCCAGCAGCTTGAGGGCTCATGGCACAGATACGCAGTATTTT.

The chain has TRBV5-1 and TRBJ2-7; possibly TRBD1 for D (6 bases). Per germline, CDR1 SGHRS and CDR2 YFSETQ. The CDR3 loop spans 15 amino acids. V was trimmed by 4 bases and J by 5 bases, leaving 19 bases between them. The CDR3 here is CASSDARQVLNEQYF. CDR3 nucleotide sequence: TGCGCCAGCAGCGACGCGAGACAGGTATTAAACGAGCAGTACTTC.

Of note for this clone: The same CDR3 is also encoded by other DNA sequences in this sample. The chain has TRBV5-1 and TRBJ1-1, with D hard to call. CDR3 length equals 13 residues. Germline CDR1 reads SGHRS; CDR2 reads YFSETQ. V lost 0 bases, J lost 1 base, and 4 bases lay in between. DNA of the CDR3: TGCGCCAGCAGCTTGGCCACGAACACTGAAGCTTTCTTT. Protein product: CASSLATNTEAFF. Using reference TRBV5-1 and TRBJ1-1 for the parts outside the CDR3, the full variable domain is KAGVTQTPRYLIKTRGQQVTLSCSPISGHRSVSWYQQTPGQGLQFLFEYFSETQRNKGNFPGRFSGRQFSNSRSEMNVSTLELGDSALYLCASSLATNTEAFFGQGTRLTVV.

This clone was recorded only once. As DNA, the CDR3 is TGTGCCAGCAGTTTAGAGAGGGGCTACGAGCAGTACTTC. Its translation is CASSLERGYEQYF. This chain links TRBV28 with TRBJ2-7; D is perhaps TRBD1 or TRBD2 (5 bases each). Germline CDR1 is MDHEN and CDR2 is SYDVKM. This CDR3 has 13 residues. The V end lost 2 bases, the J end lost 3 bases, and 8 bases lay between the germline ends.

V is TRBV4-2 and J is TRBJ2-7, with TRBD2 matching over 11 bases. Germline trimming cut 0 bases from V and 3 bases from J; bases unmatched to any gene: 10. The germline CDR1 and CDR2 sequences are LGHNA and YNFKEQ. CDR3 length: 18 residues. CDR3 loop: CASSQEVSSGRHYYEQYF. CDR3 DNA sequence: TGTGCCAGCAGCCAAGAGGTGTCTAGCGGGAGGCACTACTACGAGCAGTACTTC.

J is TRBJ1-1 and V is TRBV5-8; no reliable D call. This CDR3 has 14 amino acids. Germline V gene data show CDR1 as SGHTS and CDR2 as YDEGEE. V lost 4 bases and J 3 bases, leaving 13 bases between the germline ends. CDR3 in amino acids: CASSRAILHTEAFF. CDR3 DNA: TGTGCCAGCAGCCGGGCTATCCTCCACACTGAAGCTTTCTTT.

This rearrangement joins TRBV7-9 to TRBJ1-2, with TRBD1 matching 7 bases. Per germline, CDR1 SEHNR and CDR2 FQNEAQ (reference sequence). The CDR3 extends over 15 amino acids. The V and J ends lost 7 bases and 3 bases, in that order; junction bases with no gene match: 11. CDR3 sequence reads: CASTLHDRAHYGYTF. The CDR3 bases are TGTGCCAGCACCCTTCACGACAGGGCCCACTATGGCTACACCTTC.

The chain employs TRBV28 and TRBJ1-3; D gene unclear. The CDR3 contains 13 residues. Trimming took 4 bases from V and 4 from J, leaving 8 bases between them. Germline V lookup: CDR1 MDHEN, CDR2 SYDVKM. CDR3 DNA sequence: TGTGCCAGCAGTTCACCTGGGGGAAACACCATATATTTT. It is translated as CASSSPGGNTIYF.

About this clone: This same CDR3 is encoded by further DNA sequences in the sample. This chain connects TRBV7-9 to TRBJ1-2; weak D call: TRBD1 (5 bases). The CDR3 consists of 15 residues. In germline, CDR1 is SEHNR, CDR2 FQNEAQ (reference sequence). V was cut by 1 base and J by 2 bases, with 11 bases left in between. This CDR3 is CASSLVGQGNYGYTF. Written as DNA, the CDR3 is TGTGCCAGCAGCTTAGTCGGGCAGGGAAACTATGGCTACACCTTC.

This clone was seen only once. The rearrangement joins TRBV18 to TRBJ2-7; D ambiguous. Germline V CDR1 and CDR2: KGHSH, LQKENI. The CDR3 is 14 amino acids. Trimming took off 4 bases at V and 2 bases at J, with 12 bases between the two ends. The CDR3 region has the DNA TGTGCCAGCTCACGAGTCGACTCCCCCTACGAGCAGTACTTC. This sequence encodes CASSRVDSPYEQYF.

This sequence joins TRBV6-5 and TRBJ1-4; 7 bases are a match to TRBD1. V lost 6 bases to trimming and J lost 6 bases; unmatched junction nucleotides: 4. Germline CDR1 reads MNHEY; CDR2 reads SVGAGI. The CDR3 totals 13 residues. This chain's CDR3 is CASSSTGDEKLFF. As DNA, the CDR3 is TGTGCCAGCAGCTCAACAGGGGATGAAAAACTGTTTTTT.